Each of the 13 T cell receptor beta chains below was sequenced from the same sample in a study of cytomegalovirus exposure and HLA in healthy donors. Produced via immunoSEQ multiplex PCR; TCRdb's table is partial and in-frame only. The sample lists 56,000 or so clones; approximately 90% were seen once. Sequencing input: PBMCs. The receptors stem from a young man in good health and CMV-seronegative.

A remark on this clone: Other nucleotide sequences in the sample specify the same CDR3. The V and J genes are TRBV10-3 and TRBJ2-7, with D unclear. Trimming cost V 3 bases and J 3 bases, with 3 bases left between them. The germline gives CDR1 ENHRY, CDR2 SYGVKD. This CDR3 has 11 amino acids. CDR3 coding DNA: TGTGCCATCAGTGACAACTACGAGCAGTACTTC. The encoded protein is CAISDNYEQYF.

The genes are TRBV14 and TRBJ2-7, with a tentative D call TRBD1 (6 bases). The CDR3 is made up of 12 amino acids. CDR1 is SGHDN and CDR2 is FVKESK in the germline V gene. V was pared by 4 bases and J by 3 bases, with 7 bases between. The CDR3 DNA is TGTGCCAGCAGCCCCAGGGGCTACGAGCAGTACTTC. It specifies CASSPRGYEQYF.

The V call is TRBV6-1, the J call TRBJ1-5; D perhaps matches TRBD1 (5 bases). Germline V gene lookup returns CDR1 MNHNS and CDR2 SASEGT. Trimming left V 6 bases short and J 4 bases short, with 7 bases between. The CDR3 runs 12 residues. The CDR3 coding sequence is TGTGCCAGCAGGACAGCTAATCAGCCCCAGCATTTT. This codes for CASRTANQPQHF.

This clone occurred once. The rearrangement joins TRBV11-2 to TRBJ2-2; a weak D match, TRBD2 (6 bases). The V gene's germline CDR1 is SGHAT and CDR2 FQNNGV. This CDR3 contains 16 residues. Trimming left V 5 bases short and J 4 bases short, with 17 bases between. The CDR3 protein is CASSLRGGLGTGELFF. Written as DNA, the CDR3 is TGTGCCAGCAGCCTACGAGGAGGGCTGGGCACCGGGGAGCTGTTTTTT. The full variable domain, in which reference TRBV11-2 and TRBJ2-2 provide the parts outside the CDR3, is EAGVAQSPRYKIIEKRQSVAFWCNPISGHATLYWYQQILGQGPKLLIQFQNNGVVDDSQLPKDRFSAERLKGVDSTLKIQPAKLEDSAVYLCASSLRGGLGTGELFFGEGSRLTVL.

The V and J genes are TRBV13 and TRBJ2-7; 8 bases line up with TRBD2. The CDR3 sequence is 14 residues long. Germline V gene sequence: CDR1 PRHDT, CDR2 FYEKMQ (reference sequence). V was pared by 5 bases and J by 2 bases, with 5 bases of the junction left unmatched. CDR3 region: CASSLGRGAYEQYF. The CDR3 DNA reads TGTGCCAGCAGCCTGGGGCGGGGGGCCTACGAGCAGTACTTC.

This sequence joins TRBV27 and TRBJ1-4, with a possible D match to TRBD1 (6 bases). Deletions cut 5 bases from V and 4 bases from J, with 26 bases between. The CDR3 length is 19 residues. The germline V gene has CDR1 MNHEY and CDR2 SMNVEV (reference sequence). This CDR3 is CASSPSRDTLAGFNEKLFF. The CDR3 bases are TGTGCCAGCAGTCCAAGCCGGGACACCCTCGCCGGATTTAATGAAAAACTGTTTTTT.

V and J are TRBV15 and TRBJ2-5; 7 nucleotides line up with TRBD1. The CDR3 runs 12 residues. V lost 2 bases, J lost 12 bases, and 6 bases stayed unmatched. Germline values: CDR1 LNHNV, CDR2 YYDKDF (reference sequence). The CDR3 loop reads CATSRNDRDKYF. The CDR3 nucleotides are TGTGCCACCAGCAGAAACGACAGGGATAAGTACTTC.

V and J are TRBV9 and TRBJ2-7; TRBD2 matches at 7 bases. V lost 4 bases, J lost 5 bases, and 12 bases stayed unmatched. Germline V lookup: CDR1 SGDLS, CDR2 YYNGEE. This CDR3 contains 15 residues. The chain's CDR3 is CASSIGRGGTNEQYF. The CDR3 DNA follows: TGTGCCAGCAGCATAGGCCGGGGAGGGACCAACGAGCAGTACTTC.

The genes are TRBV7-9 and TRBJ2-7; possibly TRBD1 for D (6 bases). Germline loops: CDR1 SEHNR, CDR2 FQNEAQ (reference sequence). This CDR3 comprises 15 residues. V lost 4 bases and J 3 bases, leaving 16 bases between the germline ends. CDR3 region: CASSSVRDKGYEQYF. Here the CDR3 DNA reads TGTGCCAGCAGCTCGGTCCGGGACAAAGGCTACGAGCAGTACTTC.

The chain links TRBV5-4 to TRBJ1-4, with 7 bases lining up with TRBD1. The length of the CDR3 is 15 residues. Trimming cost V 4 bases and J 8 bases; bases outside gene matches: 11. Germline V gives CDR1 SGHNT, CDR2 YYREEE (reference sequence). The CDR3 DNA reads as TGTGCCAGCAGCCAGGGACAGAGGAGGGACGAAAAACTGTTTTTT. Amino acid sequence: CASSQGQRRDEKLFF.

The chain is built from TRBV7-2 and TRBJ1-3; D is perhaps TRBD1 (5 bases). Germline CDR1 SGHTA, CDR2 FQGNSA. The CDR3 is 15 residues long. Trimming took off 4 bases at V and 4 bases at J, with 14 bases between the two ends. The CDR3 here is CASSSGQGYGNTIYF. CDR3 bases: TGTGCCAGCAGCTCCGGGCAGGGTTACGGAAACACCATATATTTT.

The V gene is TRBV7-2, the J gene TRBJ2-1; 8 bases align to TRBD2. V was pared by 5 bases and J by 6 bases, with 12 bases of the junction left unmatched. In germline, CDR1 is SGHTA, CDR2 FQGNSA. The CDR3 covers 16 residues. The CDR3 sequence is CASSRGGAEGRNEQFF. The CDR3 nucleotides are TGTGCCAGCAGCCGGGGGGGGGCGGAAGGACGCAATGAGCAGTTCTTC.

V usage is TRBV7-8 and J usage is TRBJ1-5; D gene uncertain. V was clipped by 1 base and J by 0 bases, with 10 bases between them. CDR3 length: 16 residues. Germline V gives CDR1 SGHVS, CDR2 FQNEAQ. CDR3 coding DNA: TGTGCCAGCAGCTTAGACGTGGCTTATAGCAATCAGCCCCAGCATTTT. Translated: CASSLDVAYSNQPQHF. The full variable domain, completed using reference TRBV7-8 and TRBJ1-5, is GAGVSQSPRYKVAKRGQDVALRCDPISGHVSLFWYQQALGQGPEFLTYFQNEAQLDKSGLPSDRFFAERPEGSVSTLKIQRTQQEDSAVYLCASSLDVAYSNQPQHFGDGTRLSIL.